The text below deals with one T cell receptor (beta chain). The sample is drawn from a study of cytomegalovirus exposure and HLA in healthy donors. Data came from immunoSEQ multiplex PCR; TCRdb stores just in-frame clones and leaves some out. The data contain fewer than 95,000 clones, approximately 88% of them singletons. Germline V CDR1 and CDR2: SGHRS, YFSETQ. Trimming left V 1 base short and J 8 bases short, with 9 bases between. CDR3 size: 13 residues. The source is a young woman in good health and CMV-seropositive. The sample taken for sequencing was PBMCs. This chain connects TRBV5-1 to TRBJ1-4; unclear D gene. The chain's CDR3 is CASSLQVREKLFF. CDR3 in DNA: TGCGCCAGCAGCTTGCAGGTCCGAGAAAAACTGTTTTTT.